Presented here are 29 T cell receptor beta chains from one specimen sequenced in a study of T cell responses to AZD1222 COVID-19 vaccine. Some clones are missing from TCRdb's copy, which holds only in-frame ones; the method was immunoSEQ multiplex PCR. The sample has 54,000 or so clones; roughly nine tenths are singletons. Sequencing used peripheral blood, obtained on day 0 of AZD1222 vaccination. The receptors here all came from an adult in good health.

The chain couples TRBV10-1 to TRBJ2-4, with 7 positions matching TRBD1. Unmatched junction bases numbered 10, after V lost 7 bases and J lost 7 bases. There are 14 residues in the CDR3. Germline V gene sequence: CDR1 WNHNN, CDR2 SYGVQD (reference sequence). The CDR3 DNA follows: TGCGCCAGCACCGCCCCGACAGGGATGAACATTCAGTACTTC. Protein sequence: CASTAPTGMNIQYF.

V is TRBV10-3 and J is TRBJ2-7, with D perhaps TRBD2 (5 bases). V was shortened by 6 bases and J by 7 bases, with 16 bases between the two germline ends. CDR1 is ENHRY and CDR2 is SYGVKD in the germline V gene. CDR3 length: 13 amino acids. CDR3 protein: CAISDVEGREQYF. The CDR3 DNA is TGTGCCATCAGCGATGTAGAGGGCCGGGAGCAGTACTTC.

This chain joins TRBV6-5 and TRBJ1-5; D uncertain. This CDR3 spans 11 amino acids. The V end lost 5 bases, the J end lost 7 bases, and 6 bases lay between the germline ends. In germline, CDR1 is MNHEY, CDR2 SVGAGI. In DNA, the CDR3 is TGTGCCAGCAGTCCAGGACAGCCCCAGCATTTT. Amino acid sequence: CASSPGQPQHF.

V and J are TRBV2 and TRBJ1-1; no clear D gene. The V gene lost 4 bases and the J gene lost 7 bases, with 7 bases spanning the gap. The CDR3 is 11 amino acids. Germline V lookup: CDR1 SNHLY, CDR2 FYNNEI. The CDR3 DNA sequence: TGTGCCAGCAGTGCGCAGATTGAAGCTTTCTTT. Protein product: CASSAQIEAFF. Full variable domain (outside the CDR3, taken from reference TRBV2 and TRBJ1-1): EPEVTQTPSHQVTQMGQEVILRCVPISNHLYFYWYRQILGQKVEFLVSFYNNEISEKSEIFDDQFSVERPDGSNFTLKIRSTKLEDSAMYFCASSAQIEAFFGQGTRLTVV.

This rearrangement joins TRBV5-6 to TRBJ1-2; D call uncertain. The CDR3 consists of 13 residues. V lost 9 bases, J lost 0 bases, and 12 bases lay in between. The germline V gene has CDR1 SGHDT and CDR2 YYEEEE. CDR3 residues: CATRGPANYGYTF. CDR3 coding DNA: TGTGCCACCCGAGGACCGGCTAACTATGGCTACACCTTC.

The J gene is TRBJ1-3, the V gene TRBV11-2, with no clear D. Between the trimmed V and J ends, which lost 2 bases and 2 bases, there was a span of 13 bases. Per germline, CDR1 SGHAT and CDR2 FQNNGV. The CDR3 runs to 16 residues. CDR3: CASSLLRGRTGNTIYF. As DNA, the CDR3 is TGTGCCAGCAGCTTACTTCGGGGAAGAACTGGAAACACCATATATTTT.

The V and J genes are TRBV19 and TRBJ2-6, with a possible D match to TRBD1 (6 bases). The CDR3 extends over 17 amino acids. V lost 6 bases to trimming and J lost 5 bases, with 20 bases between them. Germline V gene lookup returns CDR1 LNHDA and CDR2 SQIVND (reference sequence). CDR3 nucleotides: TGTGCCAGTAGCCCCCGACAGGACCTCGGGAGGGCCAACGTCCTGACTTTC. Translation gives CASSPRQDLGRANVLTF.

J is TRBJ1-1 and V is TRBV6-5; D unclear. The CDR3 consists of 12 residues. Trimming shortened V by 9 bases and J by 2 bases, and 10 bases separated the two germline ends. Germline CDR1 reads MNHEY; CDR2 reads SVGAGI. CDR3 sequence reads: CASREGNTEAFF. CDR3 coding DNA: TGTGCCAGTCGGGAGGGAAACACTGAAGCTTTCTTT.

V and J are TRBV6-1 and TRBJ2-1; no clear D gene. The CDR3 consists of 17 residues. In germline, CDR1 is MNHNS, CDR2 SASEGT. Trimming cost V 2 bases and J 4 bases, with 18 bases left between them. CDR3 sequence: CASSESLEPATYNEQFF. CDR3 bases: TGTGCCAGCAGTGAATCTCTAGAACCCGCGACGTACAATGAGCAGTTCTTC.

The V call is TRBV5-1, the J call TRBJ2-1; 9 bases match TRBD1. The CDR3 is made up of 14 amino acids. J lost 7 bases, V lost 4 bases, and 6 bases had no gene match. CDR1 and CDR2 from the germline V gene are SGHRS and YFSETQ. The CDR3 here is CASSLGQGWNEQFF. In DNA, the CDR3 is TGCGCCAGCAGCCTAGGACAGGGGTGGAATGAGCAGTTCTTC.

Regarding this clone: Compared with germline, one end of the junction differs, possibly owing to a read error. The CDR3: CASSLAGDYEQYF. CDR3 coding DNA: TGTGCCAGCAGTCTAGCGGGGGACTACGAGCAGTACTTC. This chain links TRBV12-3 or TRBV12-4 with TRBJ2-7; 10 nucleotides align to TRBD2. The CDR3 contains 13 residues.

The CDR3 DNA reads TGTGCCAGCAGAAGGACCGGGGAGCTGTTTTTT. Amino acids: CASRRTGELFF. The chain is built from TRBV6-5 and TRBJ2-2, with no clear D. The V end was cut by 6 bases, the J end by 5 bases, with 4 bases between. The CDR3 is made up of 11 amino acids. Germline V gene lookup returns CDR1 MNHEY and CDR2 SVGAGI.

This clone was found once. The chain carries TRBV24-1 and TRBJ2-3, with D tentatively TRBD2 (5 bases). The V gene lost 6 bases and the J gene lost 2 bases, with 11 bases spanning the gap. CDR1 KGHDR and CDR2 SFDVKD come from the germline V gene. The CDR3 has 14 residues. Written as DNA, the CDR3 is TGTGCCACCAGTACGAGTAGCGCCACAGATACGCAGTATTTT. This translates into CATSTSSATDTQYF.

V and J are TRBV2 and TRBJ1-5; no reliable D call. The CDR3 covers 15 residues. CDR1 is SNHLY, CDR2 FYNNEI, per germline. V gave up 6 bases and J gave up 2 bases, with 14 bases separating them. The CDR3 nucleotides read TGTGCCAGCAGCCAACAGTACCGGGGCAATCAGCCCCAGCATTTT. It encodes CASSQQYRGNQPQHF.

V and J are TRBV19 and TRBJ1-2; 10 bases line up with TRBD1. Trimming removed 4 bases from V and 13 bases from J; junction bases left unmatched: 12. The length of the CDR3 is 14 residues. Germline V lookup: CDR1 LNHDA, CDR2 SQIVND (reference sequence). CDR3 in amino acids: CASSKPGTGEASTF. CDR3 DNA sequence: TGTGCCAGTAGTAAACCCGGGACAGGGGAGGCTTCCACCTTC.

The chain uses TRBV5-1 and TRBJ2-5; either TRBD1 or TRBD2 may supply D (5 bases each). Trimming removed 4 bases from V and 3 bases from J, with 13 bases in between. The CDR3 extends over 14 amino acids. The V gene's germline CDR1 is SGHRS and CDR2 YFSETQ. CDR3 amino acids: CASSLRDGEETQYF. CDR3 bases: TGCGCCAGCAGCCTCCGGGACGGTGAAGAGACCCAGTACTTC.

The rearrangement links TRBV9 to TRBJ1-3; D possibly corresponds to TRBD1 (5 bases). There are 15 residues in the CDR3. Trimming stripped 4 bases from V and 4 bases from J, with 15 bases between. Per the germline V gene, CDR1 is SGDLS and CDR2 is YYNGEE. As DNA, the CDR3 is TGTGCCAGCAGCCTCCTCGGGGGGTCGGGAAACACCATATATTTT. The encoded protein is CASSLLGGSGNTIYF. The full variable domain, completed using reference TRBV9 and TRBJ1-3, is DSGVTQTPKHLITATGQRVTLRCSPRSGDLSVYWYQQSLDQGLQFLIQYYNGEERAKGNILERFSAQQFPDLHSELNLSSLELGDSALYFCASSLLGGSGNTIYFGEGSWLTVV.

This clone is large by share. J is TRBJ2-3 and V is TRBV19; 9 bases match TRBD1. The CDR3 is 15 residues long. V was clipped by 6 bases and J by 3 bases; unmatched bases: 7. Germline V gene sequence: CDR1 LNHDA, CDR2 SQIVND (reference sequence). The CDR3 reads CASRGQGTETDTQYF. CDR3 DNA sequence: TGTGCCAGTAGAGGACAGGGGACGGAGACAGATACGCAGTATTTT.

CDR3 DNA: TGTGCCAGCAGTGAGCAGATTCAGGGACGTTTCCCTATATATTTT. Protein sequence: CASSEQIQGRFPIYF. The chain couples TRBV2 to TRBJ1-3; tentative D call: TRBD1 (5 bases). Trimming cost V 3 bases and J 13 bases, with 22 bases left between them. The CDR3 contains 15 residues. The germline V gene encodes CDR1 SNHLY and CDR2 FYNNEI.

This chain connects TRBV3-1 (or the pseudogene TRBV3-2) to TRBJ2-7; 9 bases agree with TRBD1. The V gene's germline CDR1 is LGHDT and CDR2 YNNKEL (reference sequence). With 4 bases clipped from V and 6 bases from J, the junction kept 13 bases outside the gene matches. This CDR3 has 16 amino acids. CDR3 DNA sequence: TGTGCCAGCAGCCCCGCACCGGGACAGGGTGAAGCCGAGCAGTACTTC. It specifies CASSPAPGQGEAEQYF.

V is TRBV3-1 (or the pseudogene TRBV3-2) and J is TRBJ1-3, with a tentative D call TRBD1 (5 bases). The CDR3 totals 16 residues. V was cut by 1 base and J by 2 bases, with 12 bases left in between. CDR1 is LGHDT, CDR2 YNNKEL, per germline (reference sequence). CDR3 protein: CASSQAVSGTGNTIYF. The CDR3 DNA sequence: TGTGCCAGCAGCCAAGCGGTGTCAGGGACTGGAAACACCATATATTTT.

The chain is built from TRBV7-2 and TRBJ1-5; TRBD1 matches at 10 bases. V lost 5 bases, J lost 7 bases, and 11 bases stayed unmatched. This CDR3 is built from 16 residues. The germline V gene encodes CDR1 SGHTA and CDR2 FQGNSA. CDR3 sequence (DNA): TGTGCCAGCAGCCCTTACGGGACAGGGGCGAGACAGCCCCAGCATTTT. Amino acids: CASSPYGTGARQPQHF.

The gene calls are TRBV9 and TRBJ1-6; the match to TRBD1 covers 7 bases. Germline-derived CDR1 and CDR2 are SGDLS and YYNGEE. The junction had 4 bases not matched to a gene; V was cut back by 4 bases and J by 9 bases. CDR3 size: 13 residues. This CDR3 reads CASSPRGGSPLHF. The CDR3 DNA is TGTGCCAGCAGCCCCAGGGGGGGTTCACCCCTCCACTTT.

V and J are TRBV11-2 and TRBJ2-1; 7 nucleotides agree with TRBD1. The CDR3 contains 15 residues. The V gene end was trimmed by 3 bases and the J gene end by 4 bases; junction bases not matched to a gene: 6. Germline-derived CDR1 and CDR2 are SGHAT and FQNNGV. As DNA, the CDR3 is TGTGCCAGCAGCTTGGGGCAGGGGGAATACAATGAGCAGTTCTTC. Translating it yields CASSLGQGEYNEQFF.

V gene TRBV4-1 combines with J gene TRBJ1-5; D is ambiguous. V lost 0 bases, J lost 6 bases, and 6 bases lay in between. The germline gives CDR1 MGHRA, CDR2 YSYEKL. The CDR3 covers 13 residues. The CDR3 DNA sequence: TGCGCCAGCAGCCAAGACGATTCTCAGCCCCAGCATTTT. Residues: CASSQDDSQPQHF.

The rearrangement uses TRBV9 and TRBJ2-2; the match to TRBD1 covers 10 bases. CDR1 is SGDLS and CDR2 is YYNGEE in the germline V gene. The CDR3 spans 16 residues. The junction had 6 bases not matched to a gene; V was cut back by 3 bases and J by 4 bases. CDR3 in DNA: TGTGCCAGCAGCGAGGACAGGGGGGCCCTCACCGGGGAGCTGTTTTTT. Protein sequence: CASSEDRGALTGELFF.

The rearrangement uses TRBV9 and TRBJ1-5; D is ambiguous. V shed 1 base and J shed 3 bases, with 11 bases lying between them. The germline gives CDR1 SGDLS, CDR2 YYNGEE. The CDR3 runs 15 residues. The CDR3 DNA reads as TGTGCCAGCAGCGTATCTTCCGGGTCCAATCAGCCCCAGCATTTT. Its protein is CASSVSSGSNQPQHF.

As for this clone: The junction differs from germline at one of its ends, possibly a read error. This rearrangement joins TRBV3-1 (or the pseudogene TRBV3-2) to TRBJ1-6; tentative D call: TRBD1 (6 bases). CDR3 size: 12 residues. The germline CDR1 and CDR2 sequences are LGHDT and YNNKEL (reference sequence). The CDR3: CASRLQQGLIYF. As DNA, the CDR3 is TGTGCCAGCAGATTGCAACAGGGCTTGATATACTTT.

V gene TRBV28 combines with J gene TRBJ1-6; D call uncertain. The V end was cut by 7 bases, the J end by 0 bases, with 7 bases between. The V gene's germline CDR1 is MDHEN and CDR2 SYDVKM. The CDR3 contains 14 residues. CDR3 protein: CASNTNSYNSPLHF. The CDR3 DNA sequence: TGTGCCAGCAACACAAACTCCTATAATTCACCCCTCCACTTT.